Listed here are 30 T cell receptor beta chains from one sample, sequenced in a study of cytomegalovirus exposure and HLA in healthy donors. The PCR made use of 60 Vbeta and 13 Jbeta primers. Using immunoSEQ multiplex PCR, the repertoire was profiled, and TCRdb retains in-frame clones only, with some absent. The sample shows 150,000 to 170,000 clones, roughly 83% of them seen only once. Sequenced material: PBMCs. These receptors were obtained from a man aged 25-45 years in good health and CMV-seropositive.

The J gene is TRBJ1-4, the V gene TRBV6-5; TRBD1 is a possible D gene (6 bases). Germline CDR1 MNHEY, CDR2 SVGAGI. Trimming shortened V by 5 bases and J by 8 bases, and 15 bases separated the two germline ends. The CDR3 has 14 amino acids. DNA for the CDR3: TGTGCCAGCAGTCAACAGGGTTCTCGCGAAAAACTGTTTTTT. This codes for CASSQQGSREKLFF.

This clone has only one observation. The V call is TRBV9, the J call TRBJ1-2; 9 nucleotides agree with TRBD1. After removal of 2 bases from V and 5 bases from J, the junction contained 10 bases not matched to a gene. The germline CDR1 and CDR2 sequences are SGDLS and YYNGEE. The CDR3 length is 16 residues. As DNA, the CDR3 is TGTGCCAGCAGCGTTTTGTCCGGGACAGGGTTATATGGCTACACCTTC. This gives the protein CASSVLSGTGLYGYTF.

The gene calls are TRBV6-6 and TRBJ2-7; TRBD1 matches at 7 bases. This CDR3 spans 14 amino acids. Germline CDR1 and CDR2: MNHNY and SVGAGI (reference sequence). With 0 bases clipped from V and 6 bases from J, the junction kept 5 bases outside the gene matches. In DNA, the CDR3 is TGTGCCAGCAGTTACTCGACAGGGAGTGGCGAGCAGTACTTC. Protein: CASSYSTGSGEQYF.

The rearrangement uses TRBV10-1 and TRBJ2-7, with TRBD1 matching over 8 bases. CDR1 is WNHNN, CDR2 SYGVQD, per germline (reference sequence). The CDR3 loop spans 12 amino acids. V dropped 6 bases and J dropped 4; count of bases not matched to a gene: 2. DNA for the CDR3: TGCGCCAGCAGCCGGGACAGGTACGAGCAGTACTTC. Protein sequence: CASSRDRYEQYF.

This clone was recorded only once. V usage is TRBV7-9 and J usage is TRBJ1-1; 7 bases agree with TRBD1. Germline trimming cut 5 bases from V and 1 base from J; bases unmatched to any gene: 7. CDR3 length: 15 residues. Germline CDR1 and CDR2: SEHNR and FQNEAQ (reference sequence). The chain's CDR3 is CASSPGGQRNTEAFF. The DNA of the CDR3 is TGTGCCAGCAGCCCAGGGGGACAGCGGAACACTGAAGCTTTCTTT.

The V gene is TRBV7-3, the J gene TRBJ2-1; D call uncertain. The V end lost 5 bases, the J end lost 0 bases, and 8 bases lay between the germline ends. Germline CDR1 reads SGHTA; CDR2 reads FQGTGA. This CDR3 is built from 14 residues. CDR3 amino acids: CASSPEDSYNEQFF. DNA for the CDR3: TGTGCCAGCAGCCCAGAGGACTCCTACAATGAGCAGTTCTTC.

The chain joins TRBV6-5 to TRBJ1-4; D is undetermined. Germline V gene data show CDR1 as MNHEY and CDR2 as SVGAGI. The CDR3 spans 13 residues. V lost 4 bases and J lost 8, with 11 bases in between. Written as DNA, the CDR3 is TGTGCCAGCAGTTTGGGTGAGAGGGAAAAACTGTTTTTT. This translates into CASSLGEREKLFF.

This chain links TRBV6-4 with TRBJ1-4, with D perhaps TRBD1 (5 bases). CDR1 is MRHNA and CDR2 is SNTAGT in the germline V gene. Trimming took off 7 bases at V and 6 bases at J, with 21 bases between the two ends. The CDR3 is 16 residues long. The CDR3 loop reads CASTKGRQGKYEKLFF. The CDR3 bases are TGTGCCAGCACAAAGGGTCGGCAGGGAAAGTATGAAAAACTGTTTTTT.

The V gene is TRBV30, the J gene TRBJ2-1; 14 nucleotides match TRBD2. The CDR3 runs to 17 residues. Germline V gives CDR1 GTSNPN, CDR2 SVGIG (reference sequence). After removal of 5 bases from V and 7 bases from J, the junction contained 13 bases not matched to a gene. The CDR3 DNA reads TGTGCCTGGGGTGGGGGACTAGCGGGAGTAGGGGGTAATGAGCAGTTCTTC. This sequence encodes CAWGGGLAGVGGNEQFF. The variable domain in full, completed from reference TRBV30 and TRBJ2-1, reads SQTIHQWPATLVQPVGSPLSLECTVEGTSNPNLYWYRQAAGRGLQLLFYSVGIGQISSEVPQNLSASRPQDRQFILSSKKLLLSDSGFYLCAWGGGLAGVGGNEQFFGPGTRLTVL.

This clone was seen once. V and J are TRBV27 and TRBJ2-5; no definite D call. Germline assignment: CDR1 MNHEY and CDR2 SMNVEV (reference sequence). The CDR3 is 14 residues long. V gave up 6 bases and J gave up 1 base, with 12 bases separating them. As DNA, the CDR3 is TGTGCCAGCAGGTTCGCGGCCCTCCAAGAGACCCAGTACTTC. Encoded protein: CASRFAALQETQYF.

The chain employs TRBV19 and TRBJ2-7; 9 bases fit TRBD1. The V and J ends lost 3 bases and 6 bases, in that order; junction bases with no gene match: 6. CDR3 length: 14 amino acids. The germline V gene has CDR1 LNHDA and CDR2 SQIVND (reference sequence). CDR3 loop: CASSMEQGAFEQYF. The DNA for the CDR3 is TGTGCCAGTAGTATGGAACAGGGGGCTTTCGAGCAGTACTTC.

V gene TRBV6-5 combines with J gene TRBJ2-3; 8 bases are a match to TRBD2. V gave up 2 bases and J gave up 1 base; unmatched junction bases: 2. Germline values: CDR1 MNHEY, CDR2 SVGAGI. This CDR3 spans 15 amino acids. The CDR3 bases are TGTGCCAGCAGTTACGGAGCGGGGGGCACAGATACGCAGTATTTT. Its translation: CASSYGAGGTDTQYF.

The chain couples TRBV10-3 to TRBJ1-1, with 9 bases identical to TRBD1. Losses at the gene ends were 7 bases for V and 1 base for J; bases not matched to a gene: 4. The CDR3 extends over 14 amino acids. Looked up from germline, CDR1 is ENHRY and CDR2 is SYGVKD. Written as DNA, the CDR3 is TGTGCCATCACCTTGGACAGGGGGAACACTGAAGCTTTCTTT. Amino acids: CAITLDRGNTEAFF.

In this sample, this clone turned up once. The gene calls are TRBV4-3 and TRBJ2-5; 9 nucleotides align to TRBD1. The assigned J gene may be wrong: the sequence end matches TRBJ2-7 better. The germline gives CDR1 LGHNA, CDR2 YSLEER. The CDR3 is 15 amino acids. For the CDR3, the DNA is TGCGCCAGCAGCCGAGCGAGGGACAGGGTGTCCGAGCAGTACTTC. It specifies CASSRARDRVSEQYF.

This chain uses TRBV11-1 with TRBJ2-4; 8 positions match TRBD2. CDR3 size: 18 residues. The V gene's germline CDR1 is SGHAT and CDR2 FQDESV (reference sequence). V dropped 2 bases and J dropped 4; count of bases not matched to a gene: 13. CDR3 DNA: TGTGCCAGCAGCTTATCTGTGGCTAGCGGGCTAGCTAAAAACATTCAGTACTTC. Protein: CASSLSVASGLAKNIQYF.

CDR3 DNA sequence: TGTGCCAGTAGTATAGACCCCGACAGATATAGCAATCAGCCCCAGCATTTT. It specifies CASSIDPDRYSNQPQHF. V and J are TRBV19 and TRBJ1-5, with D tentatively TRBD1 (5 bases). The CDR3 is 17 residues long. The V and J ends lost 0 bases and 0 bases respectively, with 12 bases between them. Per germline, CDR1 LNHDA and CDR2 SQIVND (reference sequence).

The gene calls are TRBV2 and TRBJ2-1, with no clear D. Germline V gene data show CDR1 as SNHLY and CDR2 as FYNNEI. The CDR3 spans 9 residues. Trimming shortened V by 8 bases and J by 8 bases, and 4 bases separated the two germline ends. The CDR3 is CASGHEQFF. CDR3 DNA sequence: TGTGCCAGCGGGCATGAGCAGTTCTTC.

The chain carries TRBV15 and TRBJ2-7, with D uncertain. CDR1 is LNHNV and CDR2 is YYDKDF in the germline V gene (reference sequence). V lost 0 bases and J lost 3, with 15 bases in between. The length of the CDR3 is 16 residues. CDR3 bases: TGTGCCACCAGCAGAGATTTTACGGTGAACAGCTACGAGCAGTACTTC. This translates into CATSRDFTVNSYEQYF.

The CDR3 is CASSLNRFPSYNEQFF. In nucleotides, the CDR3 is TGTGCCAGCAGCTTAAACCGGTTCCCCTCCTACAATGAGCAGTTCTTC. The rearrangement uses TRBV7-6 and TRBJ2-1; D gene ambiguous. The CDR3 spans 16 residues. V gave up 2 bases and J gave up 0 bases, with 11 bases separating them. The germline V gene encodes CDR1 SGHVS and CDR2 FNYEAQ.

The chain joins TRBV7-8 to TRBJ2-1; D gene unclear. The CDR3 has 12 amino acids. The V gene lost 1 base and the J gene lost 7 bases, with 5 bases spanning the gap. The germline CDR1 and CDR2 sequences are SGHVS and FQNEAQ. The CDR3 spells CASSLVGNEQFF. The CDR3 DNA is TGTGCCAGCAGCTTAGTCGGTAATGAGCAGTTCTTC.

This clone has a handful of counts. Other nucleotide sequences in the sample specify the same CDR3. This chain uses TRBV30 with TRBJ1-1, with 10 bases lining up with TRBD1. The CDR3 runs 13 residues. Germline values: CDR1 GTSNPN, CDR2 SVGIG (reference sequence). J gave up 0 bases and V 8 bases, and 3 bases lay outside the gene matches. The CDR3 nucleotides are TGTGCCGGCGACAGGGGGCTGAACACTGAAGCTTTCTTT. Protein: CAGDRGLNTEAFF.

The rearrangement uses TRBV5-8 and TRBJ1-1; D remains unclear. V lost 0 bases and J lost 1, with 16 bases in between. The CDR3 consists of 17 residues. Germline CDR1 reads SGHTS; CDR2 reads YDEGEE. The chain's CDR3 is CASSLAGLTRANTEAFF. For the CDR3, the DNA is TGTGCCAGCAGCTTGGCCGGCCTTACGAGGGCGAACACTGAAGCTTTCTTT. The entire variable domain, with the rest obtained from reference TRBV5-8 and TRBJ1-1, is as follows: EAGVTQSPTHLIKTRGQQATLRCSPISGHTSVYWYQQALGLGLQFLLWYDEGEERNRGNFPPRFSGRQFPNYSSELNVNALELEDSALYLCASSLAGLTRANTEAFFGQGTRLTVV.

The V and J genes are TRBV19 and TRBJ1-1; D unresolved. V was cut by 5 bases and J by 5 bases, with 27 bases left in between. Per the germline V gene, CDR1 is LNHDA and CDR2 is SQIVND (reference sequence). The CDR3 extends over 18 amino acids. CDR3 in DNA: TGTGCCAGTAGTGAGTCGTTTGGTACGGGTGATTTTTTGACTGAAGCTTTCTTT. Protein sequence: CASSESFGTGDFLTEAFF.

V is TRBV7-2 and J is TRBJ2-3; 10 nucleotides line up with TRBD1. V lost 1 base and J lost 7; bases outside the gene matches: 8. Per the germline V gene, CDR1 is SGHTA and CDR2 is FQGNSA. The CDR3 loop spans 16 amino acids. The CDR3 region has the DNA TGTGCCAGCAGCTTAGTAGGGACAGGGGCACAAAATACGCAGTATTTT. Translation: CASSLVGTGAQNTQYF.

The rearrangement joins TRBV7-9 to TRBJ1-1; D may be TRBD1 (5 bases). The germline CDR1 and CDR2 sequences are SEHNR and FQNEAQ (reference sequence). The CDR3 consists of 15 residues. V was clipped by 3 bases and J by 3 bases, with 14 bases between them. CDR3 region: CASSLDGGGHTEAFF. Written as DNA, the CDR3 is TGTGCCAGCAGCTTGGATGGGGGGGGACACACTGAAGCTTTCTTT. The variable domain in full, completed from reference TRBV7-9 and TRBJ1-1, reads DTGVSQNPRHKITKRGQNVTFRCDPISEHNRLYWYRQTLGQGPEFLTYFQNEAQLEKSRLLSDRFSAERPKGSFSTLEIQRTEQGDSAMYLCASSLDGGGHTEAFFGQGTRLTVV.

The gene calls are TRBV19 and TRBJ2-1; 8 nucleotides line up with TRBD2. This CDR3 region has 15 residues. Germline values: CDR1 LNHDA, CDR2 SQIVND (reference sequence). The V segment lost 7 bases and the J segment 6 bases; nucleotides outside the gene matches: 11. CDR3 in amino acids: CASMGESGGVNEQFF. DNA of the CDR3: TGTGCCAGTATGGGTGAAAGCGGGGGAGTCAATGAGCAGTTCTTC. Complete variable domain (other parts from reference TRBV19 and TRBJ2-1): DGGITQSPKYLFRKEGQNVTLSCEQNLNHDAMYWYRQDPGQGLRLIYYSQIVNDFQKGDIAEGYSVSREKKESFPLTVTSAQKNPTAFYLCASMGESGGVNEQFFGPGTRLTVL.

The gene calls are TRBV28 and TRBJ2-7, with 7 positions matching TRBD2. Germline CDR1 is MDHEN and CDR2 is SYDVKM. The CDR3 runs to 15 residues. After removal of 7 bases from V and 2 bases from J, the junction contained 11 bases not matched to a gene. The CDR3 region is CASNIGGSITYEQYF. The CDR3 DNA sequence: TGTGCCAGCAATATCGGGGGGAGCATTACCTACGAGCAGTACTTC.

The J gene is TRBJ2-1, the V gene TRBV11-3; tentatively, D is TRBD2 (6 bases). V dropped 1 base and J dropped 7 bases, with 11 bases sitting between them. The germline CDR1 and CDR2 sequences are SGHNT and YENEEA. This CDR3 is built from 14 residues. The CDR3 region is CASSLGASVNEQFF. The DNA of the CDR3 is TGTGCCAGCAGCTTAGGGGCTAGCGTAAATGAGCAGTTCTTC.

The chain joins TRBV5-1 to TRBJ2-7, with D possibly TRBD1 on 5 matching bases. Germline V gives CDR1 SGHRS, CDR2 YFSETQ. V lost 2 bases, J lost 0 bases, and 15 bases lay in between. The CDR3 has 16 amino acids. The CDR3 DNA follows: TGCGCCAGCAGCTTTCAAACCGCAGGGAACTCCTACGAGCAGTACTTC. It specifies CASSFQTAGNSYEQYF.

The V call is TRBV27, the J call TRBJ1-5, with D tentatively TRBD1 (6 bases). CDR1 and CDR2 from the germline V gene are MNHEY and SMNVEV (reference sequence). This CDR3 has 14 residues. Trimming pared 7 bases from V and 0 bases from J, leaving 10 bases between. The CDR3 DNA reads TGTGCCAGCATGACAGGCGATAGCAATCAGCCCCAGCATTTT. Its translation: CASMTGDSNQPQHF.